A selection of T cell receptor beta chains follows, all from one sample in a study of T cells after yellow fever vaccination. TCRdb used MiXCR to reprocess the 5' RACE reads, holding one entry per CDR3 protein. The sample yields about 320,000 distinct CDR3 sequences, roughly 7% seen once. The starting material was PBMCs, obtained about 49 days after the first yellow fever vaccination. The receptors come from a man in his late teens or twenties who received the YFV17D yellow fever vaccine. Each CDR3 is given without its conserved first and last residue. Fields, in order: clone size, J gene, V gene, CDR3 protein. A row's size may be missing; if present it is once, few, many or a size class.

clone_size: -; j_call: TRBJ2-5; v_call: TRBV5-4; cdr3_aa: ASSFVGDLSQETQY
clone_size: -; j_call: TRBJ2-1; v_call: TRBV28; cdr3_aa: ASIPTGGEVGNEQF
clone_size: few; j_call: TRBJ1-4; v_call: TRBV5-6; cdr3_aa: ASSLYSESTNEKLF
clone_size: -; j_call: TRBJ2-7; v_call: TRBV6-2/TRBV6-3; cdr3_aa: ASSYRWAYEQY
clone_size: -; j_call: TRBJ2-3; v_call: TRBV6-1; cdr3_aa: ASAGPGARTDTQY
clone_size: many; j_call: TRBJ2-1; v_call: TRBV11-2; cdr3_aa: ASSLEPGTGFGVNEQF
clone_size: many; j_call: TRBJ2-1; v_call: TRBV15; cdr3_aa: ATTPRPRGGTYNEQF
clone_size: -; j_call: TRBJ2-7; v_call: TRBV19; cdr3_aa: ASGTSGGSYEQY
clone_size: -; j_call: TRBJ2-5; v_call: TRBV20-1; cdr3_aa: SARRLAGLNAAETQY
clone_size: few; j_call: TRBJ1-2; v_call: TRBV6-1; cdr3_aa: ASSRTRQGVFGYT
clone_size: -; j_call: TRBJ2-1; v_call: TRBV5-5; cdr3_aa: ASSFARDSYNEQF
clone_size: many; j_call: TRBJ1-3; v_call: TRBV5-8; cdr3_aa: ASSPEVSGNTIY
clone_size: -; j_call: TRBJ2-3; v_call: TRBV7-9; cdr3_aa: ASREESTDTQY
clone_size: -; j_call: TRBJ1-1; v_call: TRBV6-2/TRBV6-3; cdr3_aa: ASSYSGYTEAF
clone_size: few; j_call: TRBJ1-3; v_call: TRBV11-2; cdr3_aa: ASSPTGVGNTIY
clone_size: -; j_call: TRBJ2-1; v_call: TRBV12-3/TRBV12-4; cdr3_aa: ASRAPYNEQF
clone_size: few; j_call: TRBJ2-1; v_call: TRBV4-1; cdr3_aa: ASSQGRGQF
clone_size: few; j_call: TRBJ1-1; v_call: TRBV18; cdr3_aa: ASSVQAGGNTEAF
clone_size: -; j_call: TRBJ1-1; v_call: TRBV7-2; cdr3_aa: ASSLVGRTEAF
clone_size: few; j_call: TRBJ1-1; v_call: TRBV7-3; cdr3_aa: ASSEGQGQGTEAF
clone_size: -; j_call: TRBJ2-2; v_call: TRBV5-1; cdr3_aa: ASSFPQGINTGELF
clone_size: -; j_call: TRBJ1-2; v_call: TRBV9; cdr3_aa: ASSSNEGIRYGYT
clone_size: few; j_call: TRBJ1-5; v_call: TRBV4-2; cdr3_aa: ASSQSGQTSNQPQH
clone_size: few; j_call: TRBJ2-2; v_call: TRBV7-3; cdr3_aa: ASRTGVNTGELF
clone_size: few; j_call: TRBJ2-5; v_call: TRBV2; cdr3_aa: ASSDSGGGETQY
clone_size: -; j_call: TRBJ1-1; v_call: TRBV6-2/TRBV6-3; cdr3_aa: ASSTVWGTEAF
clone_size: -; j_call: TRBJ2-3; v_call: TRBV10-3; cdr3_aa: AISVGGRGDRDTQY
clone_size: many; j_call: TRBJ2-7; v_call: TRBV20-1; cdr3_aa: SARDLGGSAYEQY
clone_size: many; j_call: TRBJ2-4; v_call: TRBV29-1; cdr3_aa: SVERTGDENIQY